The 10 T cell receptor beta chains given below trace back to one sample, sequenced in a study of cytomegalovirus exposure and HLA in healthy donors. PCR employed 60 Vbeta and 13 Jbeta primers. Some clones are missing from TCRdb's copy, which holds only in-frame ones; the method was immunoSEQ multiplex PCR. The data show 85,000 to 120,000 clones, with roughly 80% seen just once and 2.5% to 3% held by the top ten. Sequencing was carried out using PBMCs. The origin of the receptors is a man in his forties or fifties in good health and CMV-seronegative.

The chain has TRBV7-9 and TRBJ2-3, with D possibly TRBD1 on 6 matching bases. The CDR3 loop spans 15 amino acids. Germline V lookup: CDR1 SEHNR, CDR2 FQNEAQ (reference sequence). The V and J ends lost 6 bases and 1 base respectively, with 14 bases between them. The CDR3 DNA is TGTGCCAGCAGGAGGGGGTTTGAGGGCACAGATACGCAGTATTTT. Translated: CASRRGFEGTDTQYF.

The CDR3 DNA follows: TGCGCCAGCAGCCAAGAGTTCCGCACGGGGGACGAGCAGTACTTC. Translation gives CASSQEFRTGDEQYF. The chain links TRBV4-1 to TRBJ2-7; D is possibly TRBD2 (6 bases). The V and J ends lost 0 bases and 5 bases respectively, with 14 bases between them. Germline V lookup: CDR1 MGHRA, CDR2 YSYEKL. The CDR3 is 15 residues long.

This CDR3 is CASSPTSRETQYF. In DNA, the CDR3 is TGTGCCAGCAGCCCAACGAGCCGGGAGACCCAGTACTTC. The chain links TRBV11-3 to TRBJ2-5, with D unclear. The germline CDR1 and CDR2 sequences are SGHNT and YENEEA. The CDR3 spans 13 residues. Trimming removed 5 bases from V and 5 bases from J, with 12 bases in between.

This clone has just a few counts. The chain uses TRBV18 and TRBJ2-5; D is unclear. The germline V and J ends were trimmed by 3 bases and 2 bases, with 4 bases remaining between them. The V gene's germline CDR1 is KGHSH and CDR2 LQKENI. The CDR3 totals 12 residues. The CDR3, as DNA: TGTGCCAGCTCACCTACTCAAGAGACCCAGTACTTC. This codes for CASSPTQETQYF.

The V call is TRBV28, the J call TRBJ1-5; TRBD1 might be the D (5 bases). Trimming took off 7 bases at V and 6 bases at J, with 16 bases between the two ends. The length of the CDR3 is 14 residues. Germline V gene data show CDR1 as MDHEN and CDR2 as SYDVKM. The CDR3 region has the DNA TGTGCCAGCAAGTCTCTAATCAGGGTTCAGCCCCAGCATTTT. This gives the protein CASKSLIRVQPQHF. The variable domain in full, with the rest retrieved from reference TRBV28 and TRBJ1-5, is DVKVTQSSRYLVKRTGEKVFLECVQDMDHENMFWYRQDPGLGLRLIYFSYDVKMKEKGDIPEGYSVSREKKERFSLILESASTNQTSMYLCASKSLIRVQPQHFGDGTRLSIL.

J is TRBJ2-2 and V is TRBV5-4, with TRBD1 matching 12 bases. Germline values: CDR1 SGHNT, CDR2 YYREEE (reference sequence). V shed 0 bases and J 7 bases; nucleotides not matched to a gene: 7. There are 17 residues in the CDR3. CDR3 DNA sequence: TGTGCCAGCAGCTTGGGTCCTGGGACAGGGGGCCTCGGGGAGCTGTTTTTT. Its protein is CASSLGPGTGGLGELFF.

This clone was seen a single time. The chain couples TRBV7-9 to TRBJ1-2; the D is unclear. This CDR3 comprises 13 residues. Germline assignment: CDR1 SEHNR and CDR2 FQNEAQ (reference sequence). V was trimmed by 4 bases and J by 0 bases, leaving 6 bases between them. The CDR3 nucleotides are TGTGCCAGCAGCTCCGACACTAACTATGGCTACACCTTC. Residues: CASSSDTNYGYTF.

The rearrangement links TRBV5-1 to TRBJ2-1, with TRBD2 matching over 7 bases. The CDR3 length is 13 residues. Germline V gene lookup returns CDR1 SGHRS and CDR2 YFSETQ. J lost 5 bases, V lost 4 bases, and 3 bases had no gene match. The chain's CDR3 is CASSLAANNEQFF. CDR3 DNA: TGCGCCAGCAGCCTAGCGGCAAACAATGAGCAGTTCTTC. The variable domain in full, with the rest retrieved from reference TRBV5-1 and TRBJ2-1, is KAGVTQTPRYLIKTRGQQVTLSCSPISGHRSVSWYQQTPGQGLQFLFEYFSETQRNKGNFPGRFSGRQFSNSRSEMNVSTLELGDSALYLCASSLAANNEQFFGPGTRLTVL.

The chain recombines TRBV9 with TRBJ1-1, with 8 bases that match TRBD1. Germline CDR1 and CDR2: SGDLS and YYNGEE. Trimming removed 4 bases from V and 5 bases from J; junction bases left unmatched: 10. The CDR3 is 15 residues long. CDR3 region: CASSSSRTGQTEAFF. CDR3 coding DNA: TGTGCCAGCAGCTCATCGAGGACAGGGCAAACTGAAGCTTTCTTT.

The rearrangement uses TRBV10-1 and TRBJ2-5, with 10 bases lining up with TRBD1. The CDR3 is made up of 16 amino acids. The V gene's germline CDR1 is WNHNN and CDR2 SYGVQD (reference sequence). Trimming took 3 bases from V and 6 from J; bases not matched to a gene: 10. The CDR3 sequence: CASSDATRDRGQTQYF. The DNA of the CDR3 is TGCGCCAGCAGTGACGCCACCCGGGACAGGGGACAGACCCAGTACTTC.